The 7 T cell receptor beta chains below were found in one sample sequenced in a study of memory CD4+ T cells and cytomegalovirus serostatus. Single viable CD3+CD4+CD8-CD45RO+ cells were sorted as the memory CD4+ T cells. Some clones are missing from TCRdb's copy, which holds only in-frame ones; the method was immunoSEQ multiplex PCR. The sample consists of roughly 50,000 clones, around 80% of them appearing once. Material: memory CD4+ T cells from blood. These receptors came from an adult in good health and CMV-seronegative.

This clone was seen more than once but under ten times. The rearrangement joins TRBV7-8 to TRBJ1-5; D call uncertain. The CDR3 is 16 amino acids. Looked up from germline, CDR1 is SGHVS and CDR2 is FQNEAQ. Trimming left V 1 base short and J 4 bases short, with 14 bases between. CDR3 loop: CASSLVRTTANQPQHF. The DNA of the CDR3 is TGTGCCAGCAGCTTAGTTAGGACGACGGCTAATCAGCCCCAGCATTTT.

This rearrangement joins TRBV5-6 to TRBJ1-1; D remains ambiguous. From germline, CDR1 is SGHDT and CDR2 YYEEEE. V shed 4 bases and J shed 10 bases, with 14 bases lying between them. The CDR3 totals 12 residues. Here the CDR3 reads CASSPTGQTAFF. CDR3 nucleotide sequence: TGTGCCAGCAGCCCCACCGGGCAGACAGCTTTCTTT.

The J gene is TRBJ2-7, the V gene TRBV6-5; either TRBD1 or TRBD2 may supply D (5 bases each). The CDR3 runs to 13 residues. The V gene's germline CDR1 is MNHEY and CDR2 SVGAGI. V gave up 5 bases and J gave up 2 bases, with 10 bases separating them. In nucleotides, the CDR3 is TGTGCCAGCAGTAGGGACCTTGCCTACGAGCAGTACTTC. Protein: CASSRDLAYEQYF.

The V gene is TRBV4-1, the J gene TRBJ2-6, with TRBD1 as a possible D gene (6 bases). The CDR3 length is 16 residues. The V and J ends lost 3 bases and 2 bases respectively, with 11 bases between them. Germline CDR1 and CDR2: MGHRA and YSYEKL. The CDR3 nucleotides are TGCGCCAGCAGCCAGCTTCGGACAGCTGGGGCCAACGTCCTGACTTTC. This sequence encodes CASSQLRTAGANVLTF.

V usage is TRBV6-1 and J usage is TRBJ2-1, with 7 bases aligning to TRBD2. The CDR3 contains 17 residues. Germline V gene data show CDR1 as MNHNS and CDR2 as SASEGT. Germline trimming cut 4 bases from V and 0 bases from J; bases unmatched to any gene: 9. The DNA of the CDR3 is TGTGCCAGCAGTGGAGACAGCGGGGACTACTCCTACAATGAGCAGTTCTTC. Translating it yields CASSGDSGDYSYNEQFF.

V is TRBV21-1 and J is TRBJ1-2. TRBV21-1 represents a pseudogene. This CDR3 is built from 10 residues. The DNA of the CDR3 is TGTGCCACCGGTGGAGGCGGCTACACCTTC. This gives the protein CATGGGGYTF.

The chain couples TRBV30 to TRBJ2-7; 7 bases line up with TRBD1. Germline CDR1 and CDR2: GTSNPN and SVGIG (reference sequence). After removal of 0 bases from V and 2 bases from J, the junction contained 10 bases not matched to a gene. The CDR3 is made up of 16 amino acids. The CDR3 coding sequence is TGTGCCTGGAGTGTCCCCTCCGACAGGGCGACCTACGAGCAGTACTTC. This sequence encodes CAWSVPSDRATYEQYF.